This TCR beta chain stems from a study of T-cell reconstitution after alpha-beta-depleted transplantation in children. General study findings and limits: Newly made T cells mostly supplied T-cell counts and diversity one year after transplant. The study traced high day-60 TCRbeta diversity in some patients to surviving recipient T cells and thymic progenitors.

Unique molecular identifiers were incorporated during preparation of the TCRbeta library. TCRdb passed the PCR reads through MiXCR, listing each CDR3 protein once. The top ten hold under 6% of the sample, which has 900,000 or so distinct CDR3 sequences, roughly 15% seen once. This clonotype has only a few counts. The antigen is unknown. J was trimmed by 5 bases and V by 3 bases; bases with no gene match: 7. This CDR3 contains 14 residues. Per the germline V gene, CDR1 is SEHNR and CDR2 is FQNEAQ (reference sequence). This TCR was sampled from a male patient under 18 who had a stem cell transplant for acute lymphoblastic leukemia, so the T cells may come from the graft donor. This rearrangement joins TRBV7-9 to TRBJ2-7, with 7 bases fitting TRBD2. The specimen comprised PBMCs, mostly from graft donor cells, sampled 360 days after TCRalphabeta/CD19-depleted stem cell transplant. CDR3 bases: TGTGCCAGCAGCTTGAGGGACTATCAGCACGAGCAGTACTTC. Protein: CASSLRDYQHEQYF.